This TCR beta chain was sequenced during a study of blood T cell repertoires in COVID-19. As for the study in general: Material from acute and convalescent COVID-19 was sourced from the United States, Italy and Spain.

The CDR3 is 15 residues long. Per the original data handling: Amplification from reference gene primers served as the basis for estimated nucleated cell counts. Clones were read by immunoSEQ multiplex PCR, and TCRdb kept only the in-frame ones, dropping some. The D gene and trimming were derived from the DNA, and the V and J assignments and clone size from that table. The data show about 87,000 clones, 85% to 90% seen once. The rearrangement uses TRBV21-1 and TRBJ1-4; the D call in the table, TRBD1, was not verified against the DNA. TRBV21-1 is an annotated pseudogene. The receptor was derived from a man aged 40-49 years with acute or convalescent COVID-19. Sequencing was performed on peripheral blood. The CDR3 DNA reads TGTGCCAGCAGGTCATCCGGGACAGAAATAGGAAAACTGTTTTTT. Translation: CASRSSGTEIGKLFF.